This T cell receptor beta chain was captured in a study of response to subunit inactivated influenza vaccine. V lost 6 bases, J lost 8 bases, and 11 bases stayed unmatched. The CDR3 contains 16 residues. In germline, CDR1 is MNHEY, CDR2 SVGEGT. With regard to this clonotype: The target antigen is unknown.

Points from the study as a whole: With each seasonal influenza vaccination, the authors suggested, few new T cells are recruited.

TCRdb redid the calling of the RT-PCR reads with MiXCR, one entry per CDR3 protein. The sample has more than 700,000 distinct CDR3 sequences; about 20% are singletons. The source material was PBMCs from blood, sampled more than 4 days after vaccination. The V gene is TRBV6-2 or TRBV6-3, the J gene TRBJ2-1; TRBD2 agrees at 12 bases. The origin of this receptor is a man aged 45-60 years who received an inactivated influenza vaccine. The CDR3 DNA follows: TGTGCCAGCAGCAGACAGGGACTAGCGGGTGGGGATGAGCAGTTCTTC. Translated: CASSRQGLAGGDEQFF.